This T cell receptor beta chain was observed in a study of blood T cells in healthy people across ages. The use of a sample-barcoded 5' primer and a J-beta primer mix characterized a second PCR of roughly 7 to 11 cycles. CDR3-containing paired-end reads numbering at least 2.5 million came from each sample. Using its own MiXCR run on the 5' RACE reads, TCRdb lists one record per CDR3 protein. The sample yields 1.5 million to 1.9 million distinct CDR3 sequences, approximately 43% seen once. General study results and limits: Per million T cells, TCR beta diversity dropped roughly linearly as age increased.

The germline gives CDR1 MGHRA, CDR2 YSYEKL. This CDR3 is 13 amino acids long. Deletions cut 3 bases from V and 3 bases from J, with 5 bases between. This clonotype was counted once. Its antigen is unknown. The rearrangement links TRBV4-1 to TRBJ2-2; D not resolved. The sequence came from a woman between 18 and 29 years old in good health. Sequencing was performed on blood. The CDR3 sequence: CASSHRDTGELFF. The CDR3 DNA reads as TGCGCCAGCAGCCATAGGGACACCGGGGAGCTGTTTTTT.